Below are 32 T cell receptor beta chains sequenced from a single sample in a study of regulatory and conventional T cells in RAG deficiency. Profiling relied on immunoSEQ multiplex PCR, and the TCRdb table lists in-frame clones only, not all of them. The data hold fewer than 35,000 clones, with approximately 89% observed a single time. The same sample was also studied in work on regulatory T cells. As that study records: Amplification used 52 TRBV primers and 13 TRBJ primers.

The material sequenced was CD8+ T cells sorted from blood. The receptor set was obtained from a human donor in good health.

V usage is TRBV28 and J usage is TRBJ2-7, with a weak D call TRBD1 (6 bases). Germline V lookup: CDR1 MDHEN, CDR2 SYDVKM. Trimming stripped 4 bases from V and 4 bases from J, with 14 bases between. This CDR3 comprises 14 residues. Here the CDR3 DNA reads TGTGCCAGCAGTTCCCTGGGACACATTTACGAGCAGTACTTC. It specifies CASSSLGHIYEQYF.

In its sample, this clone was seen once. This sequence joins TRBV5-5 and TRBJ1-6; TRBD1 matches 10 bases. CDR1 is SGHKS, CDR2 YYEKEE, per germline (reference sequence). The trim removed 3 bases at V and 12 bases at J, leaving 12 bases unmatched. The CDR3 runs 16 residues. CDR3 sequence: CASSSMTGTGDLPLHF. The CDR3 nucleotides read TGTGCCAGCAGCTCGATGACAGGGACAGGGGATTTACCCCTCCACTTT.

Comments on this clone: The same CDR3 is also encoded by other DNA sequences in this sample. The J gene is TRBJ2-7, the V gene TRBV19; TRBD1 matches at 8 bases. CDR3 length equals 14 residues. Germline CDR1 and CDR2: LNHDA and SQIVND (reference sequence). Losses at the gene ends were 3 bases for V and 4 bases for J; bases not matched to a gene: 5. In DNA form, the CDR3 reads TGTGCCAGTAGTATTACAGGGGGAATATACGAGCAGTACTTC. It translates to CASSITGGIYEQYF.

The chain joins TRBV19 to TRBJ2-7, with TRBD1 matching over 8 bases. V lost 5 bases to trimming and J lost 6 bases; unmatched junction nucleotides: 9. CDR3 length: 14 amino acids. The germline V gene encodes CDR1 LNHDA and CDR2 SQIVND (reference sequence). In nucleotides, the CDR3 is TGTGCCAGTAGTCCGCGGGACAGGATAATCGAGCAGTACTTC. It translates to CASSPRDRIIEQYF.

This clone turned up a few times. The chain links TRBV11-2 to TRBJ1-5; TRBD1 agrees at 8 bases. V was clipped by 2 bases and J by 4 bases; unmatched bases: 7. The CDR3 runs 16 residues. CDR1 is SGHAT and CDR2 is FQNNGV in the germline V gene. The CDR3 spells CASSLLSGGPNQPQHF. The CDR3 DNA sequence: TGTGCCAGCAGCTTACTGTCAGGGGGCCCAAATCAGCCCCAGCATTTT.

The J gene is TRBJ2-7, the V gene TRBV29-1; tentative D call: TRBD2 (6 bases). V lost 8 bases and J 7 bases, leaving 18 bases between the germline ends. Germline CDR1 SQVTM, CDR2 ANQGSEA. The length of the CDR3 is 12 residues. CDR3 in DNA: TGCAGCATGACTAGAAGTGGTTCAGAGCAGTACTTC. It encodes CSMTRSGSEQYF.

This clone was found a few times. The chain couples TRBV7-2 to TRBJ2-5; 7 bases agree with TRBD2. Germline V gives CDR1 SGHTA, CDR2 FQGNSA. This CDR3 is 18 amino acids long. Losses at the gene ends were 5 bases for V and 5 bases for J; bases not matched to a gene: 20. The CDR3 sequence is CASSIPQGTSAIWETQYF. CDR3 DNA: TGTGCCAGCAGCATACCCCAGGGTACTAGCGCGATCTGGGAGACCCAGTACTTC.

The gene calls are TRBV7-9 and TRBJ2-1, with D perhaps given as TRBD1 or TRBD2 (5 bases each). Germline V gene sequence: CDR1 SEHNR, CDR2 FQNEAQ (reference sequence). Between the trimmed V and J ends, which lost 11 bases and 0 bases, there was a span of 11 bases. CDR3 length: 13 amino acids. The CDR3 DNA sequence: TGTGCCGCCATGGGGGTCTCCTACAATGAGCAGTTCTTC. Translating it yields CAAMGVSYNEQFF.

In DNA, the CDR3 is TGTGCCAGCAGTTTTGGAGGACCTCAGGGCTATGGCTACACCTTC. It codes for CASSFGGPQGYGYTF. The chain recombines TRBV28 with TRBJ1-2; perhaps TRBD1 as D (5 bases). This CDR3 has 15 amino acids. Trimming removed 3 bases at V and 4 bases at J, with 15 bases between. Germline V gene data show CDR1 as MDHEN and CDR2 as SYDVKM.

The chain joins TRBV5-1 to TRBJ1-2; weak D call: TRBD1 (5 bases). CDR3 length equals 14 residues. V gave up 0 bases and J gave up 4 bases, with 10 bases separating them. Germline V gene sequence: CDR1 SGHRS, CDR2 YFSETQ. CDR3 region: CASSLVGGAYGYTF. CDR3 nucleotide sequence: TGCGCCAGCAGCTTGGTCGGAGGGGCCTATGGCTACACCTTC.

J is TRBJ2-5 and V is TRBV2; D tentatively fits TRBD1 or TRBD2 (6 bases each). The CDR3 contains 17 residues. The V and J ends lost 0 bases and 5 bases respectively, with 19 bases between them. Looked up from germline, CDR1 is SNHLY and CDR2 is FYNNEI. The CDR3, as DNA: TGTGCCAGCAGTGAAGCGCTTGTCCTCGGGGGCTTGGAGACCCAGTACTTC. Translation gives CASSEALVLGGLETQYF.

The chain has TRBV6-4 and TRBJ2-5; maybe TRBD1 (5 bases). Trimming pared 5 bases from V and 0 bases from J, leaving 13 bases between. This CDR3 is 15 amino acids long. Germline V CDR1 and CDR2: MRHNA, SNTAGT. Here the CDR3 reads CASSQVQDNQETQYF. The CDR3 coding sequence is TGTGCCAGCAGTCAGGTACAGGACAACCAAGAGACCCAGTACTTC.

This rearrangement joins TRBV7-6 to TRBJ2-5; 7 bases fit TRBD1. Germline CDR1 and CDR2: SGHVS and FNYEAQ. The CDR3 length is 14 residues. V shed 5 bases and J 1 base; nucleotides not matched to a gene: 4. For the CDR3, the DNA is TGTGCCAGCAGCCTACGGACAGGCCAAGAGACCCAGTACTTC. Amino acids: CASSLRTGQETQYF.

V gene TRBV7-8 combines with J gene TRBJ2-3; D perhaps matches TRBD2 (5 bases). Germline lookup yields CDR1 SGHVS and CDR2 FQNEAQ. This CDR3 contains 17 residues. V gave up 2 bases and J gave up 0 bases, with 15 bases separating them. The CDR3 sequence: CASSLFTGTASTDTQYF. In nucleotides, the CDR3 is TGTGCCAGCAGCTTATTTACGGGAACAGCTAGCACAGATACGCAGTATTTT.

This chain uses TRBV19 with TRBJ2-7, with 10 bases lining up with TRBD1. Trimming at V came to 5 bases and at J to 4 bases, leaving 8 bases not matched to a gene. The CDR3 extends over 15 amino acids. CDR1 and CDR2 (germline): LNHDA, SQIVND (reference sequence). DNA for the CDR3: TGTGCCAGTAGTTTGCCGGGACAGGGGCTGTACGAGCAGTACTTC. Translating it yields CASSLPGQGLYEQYF. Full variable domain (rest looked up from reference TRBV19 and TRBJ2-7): DGGITQSPKYLFRKEGQNVTLSCEQNLNHDAMYWYRQDPGQGLRLIYYSQIVNDFQKGDIAEGYSVSREKKESFPLTVTSAQKNPTAFYLCASSLPGQGLYEQYFGPGTRLTVT.

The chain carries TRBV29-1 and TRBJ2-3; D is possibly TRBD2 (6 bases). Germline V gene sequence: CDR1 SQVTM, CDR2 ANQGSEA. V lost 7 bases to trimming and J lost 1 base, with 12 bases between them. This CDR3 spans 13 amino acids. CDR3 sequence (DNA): TGCAGCGCTACACTAGCTGGCACAGATACGCAGTATTTT. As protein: CSATLAGTDTQYF.

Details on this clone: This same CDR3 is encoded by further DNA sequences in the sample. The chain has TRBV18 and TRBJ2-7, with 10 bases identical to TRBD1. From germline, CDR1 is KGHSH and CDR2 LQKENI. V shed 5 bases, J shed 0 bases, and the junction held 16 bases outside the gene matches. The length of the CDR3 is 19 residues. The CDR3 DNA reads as TGTGCCAGCTCAAAGCGCCGGGACAGGGGTTTCGAGAGCTCCTACGAGCAGTACTTC. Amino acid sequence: CASSKRRDRGFESSYEQYF.

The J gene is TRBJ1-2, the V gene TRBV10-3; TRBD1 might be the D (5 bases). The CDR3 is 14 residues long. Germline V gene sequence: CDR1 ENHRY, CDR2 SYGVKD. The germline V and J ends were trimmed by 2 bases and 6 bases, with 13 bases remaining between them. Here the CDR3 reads CAISEELIGDGYTF. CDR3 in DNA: TGTGCCATCAGTGAGGAGCTCATAGGGGATGGCTACACCTTC.

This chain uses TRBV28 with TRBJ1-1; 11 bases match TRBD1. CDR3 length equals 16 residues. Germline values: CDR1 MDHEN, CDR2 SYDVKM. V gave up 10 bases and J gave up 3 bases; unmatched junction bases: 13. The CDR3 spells CATKPDRGLGYTEAFF. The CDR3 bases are TGTGCCACAAAGCCGGACAGGGGGCTAGGCTACACTGAAGCTTTCTTT. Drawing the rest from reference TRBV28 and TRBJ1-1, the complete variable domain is DVKVTQSSRYLVKRTGEKVFLECVQDMDHENMFWYRQDPGLGLRLIYFSYDVKMKEKGDIPEGYSVSREKKERFSLILESASTNQTSMYLCATKPDRGLGYTEAFFGQGTRLTVV.

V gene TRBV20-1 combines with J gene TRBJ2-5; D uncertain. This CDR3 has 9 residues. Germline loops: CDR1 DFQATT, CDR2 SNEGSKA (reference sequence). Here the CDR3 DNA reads TGCCGAGAAGGAGAGACCCAGTACTTC. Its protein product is CREGETQYF.

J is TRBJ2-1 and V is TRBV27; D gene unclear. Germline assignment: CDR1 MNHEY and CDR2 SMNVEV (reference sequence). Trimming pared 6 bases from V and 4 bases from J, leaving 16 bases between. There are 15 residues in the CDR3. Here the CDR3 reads CASSPPGSGYNEQFF. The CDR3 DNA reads TGTGCCAGCAGCCCCCCCGGATCCGGGTACAATGAGCAGTTCTTC.

The DNA for the CDR3 is TGTGCCAGCAAATTCGGTCAGCCCCAGCATTTT. Protein product: CASKFGQPQHF. The rearrangement links TRBV6-1 to TRBJ1-5; no clear D. Germline V CDR1 and CDR2: MNHNS, SASEGT. The CDR3 is 11 amino acids. Trimming cost V 7 bases and J 6 bases, with 7 bases left between them.

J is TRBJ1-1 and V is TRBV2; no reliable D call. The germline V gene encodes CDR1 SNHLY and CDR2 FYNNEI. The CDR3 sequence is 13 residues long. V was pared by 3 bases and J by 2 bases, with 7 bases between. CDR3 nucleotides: TGTGCCAGCAGTGACACGGTAAACACTGAAGCTTTCTTT. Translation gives CASSDTVNTEAFF.

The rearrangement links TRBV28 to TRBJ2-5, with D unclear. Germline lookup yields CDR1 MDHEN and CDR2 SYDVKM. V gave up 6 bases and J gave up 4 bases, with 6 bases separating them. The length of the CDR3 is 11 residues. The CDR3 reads CASRRGETQYF. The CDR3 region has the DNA TGTGCCAGCAGACGTGGAGAGACCCAGTACTTC.

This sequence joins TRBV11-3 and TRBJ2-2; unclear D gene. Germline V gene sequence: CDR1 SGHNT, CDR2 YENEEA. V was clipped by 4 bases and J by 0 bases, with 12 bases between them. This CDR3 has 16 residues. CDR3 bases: TGTGCCAGCAGCTCCCCGGCCGTATCGAACACCGGGGAGCTGTTTTTT. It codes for CASSSPAVSNTGELFF.

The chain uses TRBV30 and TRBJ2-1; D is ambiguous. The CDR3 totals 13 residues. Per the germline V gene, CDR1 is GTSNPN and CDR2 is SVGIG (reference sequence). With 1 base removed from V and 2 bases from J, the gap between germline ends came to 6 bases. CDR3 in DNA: TGTGCCTGGAGTGCAGCCCCCTACAATGAGCAGTTCTTC. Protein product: CAWSAAPYNEQFF.

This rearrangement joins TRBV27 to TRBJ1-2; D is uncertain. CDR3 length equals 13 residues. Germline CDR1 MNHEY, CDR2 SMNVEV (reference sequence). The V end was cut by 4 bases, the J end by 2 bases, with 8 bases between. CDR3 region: CASSSLGNYGYTF. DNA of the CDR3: TGTGCCAGCAGTTCCCTTGGGAACTATGGCTACACCTTC.

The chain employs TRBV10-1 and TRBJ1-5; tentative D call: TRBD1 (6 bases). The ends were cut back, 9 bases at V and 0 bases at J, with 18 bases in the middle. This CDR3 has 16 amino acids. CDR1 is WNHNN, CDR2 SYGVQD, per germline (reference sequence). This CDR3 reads CARKDRTLNSNQPQHF. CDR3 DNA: TGCGCCAGAAAAGACAGGACATTGAATAGCAATCAGCCCCAGCATTTT.

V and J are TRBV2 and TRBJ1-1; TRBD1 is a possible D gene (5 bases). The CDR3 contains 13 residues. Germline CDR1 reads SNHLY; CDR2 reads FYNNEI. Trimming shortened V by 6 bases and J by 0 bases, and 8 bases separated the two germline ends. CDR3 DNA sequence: TGTGCCAGCAGCACAGGTTTGAACACTGAAGCTTTCTTT. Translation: CASSTGLNTEAFF.

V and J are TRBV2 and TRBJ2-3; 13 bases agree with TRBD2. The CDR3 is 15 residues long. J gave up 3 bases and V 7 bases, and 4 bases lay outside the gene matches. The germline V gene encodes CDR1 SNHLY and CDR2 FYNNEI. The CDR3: CASKELAGGTDTQYF. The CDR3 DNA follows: TGTGCCAGCAAGGAACTAGCGGGAGGGACAGATACGCAGTATTTT.

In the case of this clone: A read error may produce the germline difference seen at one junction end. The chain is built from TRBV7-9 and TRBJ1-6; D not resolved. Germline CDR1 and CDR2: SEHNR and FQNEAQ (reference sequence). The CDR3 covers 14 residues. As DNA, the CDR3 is TGTGCCAGCAGCTTAAGGCAGTATAACTCACCCCTCCACTTT. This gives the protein CASSLRQYNSPLHF. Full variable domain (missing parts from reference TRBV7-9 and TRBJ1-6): DTGVSQNPRHKITKRGQNVTFRCDPISEHNRLYWYRQTLGQGPEFLTYFQNEAQLEKSRLLSDRFSAERPKGSFSTLEIQRTEQGDSAMYLCASSLRQYNSPLHFGNGTRLTVT.

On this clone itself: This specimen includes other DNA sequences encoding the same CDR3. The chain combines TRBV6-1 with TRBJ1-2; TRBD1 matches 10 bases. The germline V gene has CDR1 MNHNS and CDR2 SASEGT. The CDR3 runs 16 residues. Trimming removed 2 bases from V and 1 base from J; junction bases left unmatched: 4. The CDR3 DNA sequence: TGTGCCAGCAGTGAATTATGGACAGGGGGTAACTATGGCTACACCTTC. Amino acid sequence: CASSELWTGGNYGYTF.